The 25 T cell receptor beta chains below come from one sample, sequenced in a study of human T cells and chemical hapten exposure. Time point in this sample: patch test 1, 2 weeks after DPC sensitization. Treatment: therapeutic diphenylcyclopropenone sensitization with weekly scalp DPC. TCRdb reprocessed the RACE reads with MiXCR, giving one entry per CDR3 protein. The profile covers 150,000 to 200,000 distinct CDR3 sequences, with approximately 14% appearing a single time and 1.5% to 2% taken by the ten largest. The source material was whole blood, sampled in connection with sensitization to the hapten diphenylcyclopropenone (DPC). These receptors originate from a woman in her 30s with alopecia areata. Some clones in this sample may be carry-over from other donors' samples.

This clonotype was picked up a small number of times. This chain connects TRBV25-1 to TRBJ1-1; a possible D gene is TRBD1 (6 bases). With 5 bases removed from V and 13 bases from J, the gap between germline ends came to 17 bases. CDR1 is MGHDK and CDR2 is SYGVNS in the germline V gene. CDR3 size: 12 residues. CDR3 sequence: CASSSTGLGGFF. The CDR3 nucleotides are TGTGCCAGCAGTAGCACAGGGCTAGGTGGTTTCTTT. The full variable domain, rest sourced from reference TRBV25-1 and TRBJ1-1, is EADIYQTPRYLVIGTGKKITLECSQTMGHDKMYWYQQDPGMELHLIHYSYGVNSTEKGDLSSESTVSRIRTEHFPLTLESARPSHTSQYLCASSSTGLGGFFGQGTRLTVV.

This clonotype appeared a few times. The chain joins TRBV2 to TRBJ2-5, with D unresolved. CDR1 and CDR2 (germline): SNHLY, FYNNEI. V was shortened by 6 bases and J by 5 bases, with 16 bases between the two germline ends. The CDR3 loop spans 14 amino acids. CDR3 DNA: TGTGCCAGCAGGGGTATGGGTGCTTGGGAGACCCAGTACTTC. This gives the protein CASRGMGAWETQYF.

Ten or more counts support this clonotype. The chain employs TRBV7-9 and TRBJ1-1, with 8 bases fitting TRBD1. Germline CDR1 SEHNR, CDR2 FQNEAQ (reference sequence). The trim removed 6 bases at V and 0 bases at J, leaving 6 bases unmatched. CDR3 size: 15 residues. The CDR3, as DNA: TGTGCCAGCAGGAATGACAGGGGCATGAACACTGAAGCTTTCTTT. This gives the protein CASRNDRGMNTEAFF.

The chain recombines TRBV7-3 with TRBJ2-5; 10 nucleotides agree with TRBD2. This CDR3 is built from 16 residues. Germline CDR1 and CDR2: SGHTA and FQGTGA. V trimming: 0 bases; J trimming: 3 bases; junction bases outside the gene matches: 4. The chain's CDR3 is CASSLTVAGGEETQYF. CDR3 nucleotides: TGTGCCAGCAGCTTAACGGTAGCGGGAGGAGAAGAGACCCAGTACTTC.

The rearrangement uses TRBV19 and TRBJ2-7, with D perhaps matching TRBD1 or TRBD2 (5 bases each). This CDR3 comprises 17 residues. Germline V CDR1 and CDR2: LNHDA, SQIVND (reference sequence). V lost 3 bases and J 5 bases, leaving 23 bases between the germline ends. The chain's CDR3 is CASSIPPWGRVRDEQYF. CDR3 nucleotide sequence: TGTGCCAGTAGTATCCCCCCATGGGGCAGGGTGAGGGACGAGCAGTACTTC.

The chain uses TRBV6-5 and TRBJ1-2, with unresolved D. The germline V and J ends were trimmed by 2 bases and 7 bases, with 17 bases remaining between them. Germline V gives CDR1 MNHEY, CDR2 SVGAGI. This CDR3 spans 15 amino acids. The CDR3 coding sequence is TGTGCCAGCAGTTACCGACCAGGCAACGAGGGTGGCTACACCTTC. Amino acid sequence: CASSYRPGNEGGYTF.

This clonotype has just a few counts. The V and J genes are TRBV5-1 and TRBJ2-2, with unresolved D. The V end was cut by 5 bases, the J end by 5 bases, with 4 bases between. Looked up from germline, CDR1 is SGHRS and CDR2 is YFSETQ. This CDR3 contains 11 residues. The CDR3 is CASRETGELFF. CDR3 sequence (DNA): TGCGCCAGCAGGGAAACCGGGGAGCTGTTTTTT.

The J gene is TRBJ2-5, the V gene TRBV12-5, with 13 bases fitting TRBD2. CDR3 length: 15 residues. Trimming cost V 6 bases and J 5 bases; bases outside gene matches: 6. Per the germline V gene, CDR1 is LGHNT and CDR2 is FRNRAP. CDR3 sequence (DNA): TGTGCTAGTGGCCCGGGACTAGCGGGAACCGAGACCCAGTACTTC. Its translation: CASGPGLAGTETQYF.

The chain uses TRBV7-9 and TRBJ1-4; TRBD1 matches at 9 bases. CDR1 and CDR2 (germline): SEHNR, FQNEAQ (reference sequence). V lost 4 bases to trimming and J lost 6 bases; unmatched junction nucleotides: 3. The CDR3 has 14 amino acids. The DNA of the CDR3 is TGTGCCAGCAGCTCGGGACAGGGAGATGAAAAACTGTTTTTT. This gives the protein CASSSGQGDEKLFF.

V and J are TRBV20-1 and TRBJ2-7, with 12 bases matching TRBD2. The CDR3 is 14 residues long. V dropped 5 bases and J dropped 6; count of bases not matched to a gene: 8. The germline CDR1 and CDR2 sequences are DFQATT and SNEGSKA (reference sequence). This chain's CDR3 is CSAWTSGTGCEQYF. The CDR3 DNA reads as TGCAGTGCTTGGACTAGCGGGACAGGGTGCGAGCAGTACTTC.

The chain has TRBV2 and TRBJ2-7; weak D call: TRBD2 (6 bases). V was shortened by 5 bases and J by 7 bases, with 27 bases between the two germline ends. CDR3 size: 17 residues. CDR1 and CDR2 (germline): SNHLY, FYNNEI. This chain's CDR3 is CASSSPRGNRREREQYF. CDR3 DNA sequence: TGTGCCAGCAGTTCTCCCCGCGGGAACAGACGCGAAAGGGAGCAGTACTTC.

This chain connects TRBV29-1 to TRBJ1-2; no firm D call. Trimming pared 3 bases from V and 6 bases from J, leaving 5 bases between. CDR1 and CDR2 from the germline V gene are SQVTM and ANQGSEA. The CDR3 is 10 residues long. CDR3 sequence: CSVDGDGYTF. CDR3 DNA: TGCAGCGTTGACGGGGATGGCTACACCTTC.

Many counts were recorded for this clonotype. CDR3 protein: CSVSGSYTGELFF. As DNA, the CDR3 is TGCAGCGTTTCCGGCAGCTACACCGGGGAGCTGTTTTTT. This chain joins TRBV29-1 and TRBJ2-2; D unclear. The CDR3 spans 13 residues. Trimming shortened V by 5 bases and J by 3 bases, and 10 bases separated the two germline ends. Germline loops: CDR1 SQVTM, CDR2 ANQGSEA.

The CDR3 reads CASRALPSNTEAFF. The CDR3 DNA reads as TGTGCCAGCAGAGCACTGCCTTCGAACACTGAAGCTTTCTTT. The V and J genes are TRBV9 and TRBJ1-1, with no clear D. Trimming pared 5 bases from V and 1 base from J, leaving 12 bases between. Germline CDR1 is SGDLS and CDR2 is YYNGEE. The CDR3 sequence is 14 residues long.

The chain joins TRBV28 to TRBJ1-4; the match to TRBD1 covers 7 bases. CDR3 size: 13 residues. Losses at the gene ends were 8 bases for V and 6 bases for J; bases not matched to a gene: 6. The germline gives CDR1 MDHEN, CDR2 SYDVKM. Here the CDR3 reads CASGRTGDEKLFF. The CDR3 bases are TGTGCCAGCGGCCGGACAGGTGATGAAAAACTGTTTTTT.

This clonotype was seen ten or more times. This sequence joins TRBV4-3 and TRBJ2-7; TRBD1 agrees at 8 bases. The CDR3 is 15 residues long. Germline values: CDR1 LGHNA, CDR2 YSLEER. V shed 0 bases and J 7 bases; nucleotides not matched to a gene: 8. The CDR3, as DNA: TGCGCCAGCAGCCAAGATCGGCAGGGGGCTAGGGAGCAGTACTTC. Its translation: CASSQDRQGAREQYF.

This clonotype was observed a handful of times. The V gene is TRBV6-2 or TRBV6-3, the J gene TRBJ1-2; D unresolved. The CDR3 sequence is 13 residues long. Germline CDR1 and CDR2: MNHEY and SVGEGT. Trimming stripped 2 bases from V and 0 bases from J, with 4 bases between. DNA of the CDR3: TGTGCCAGCAGTTACAGCCCTAACTATGGCTACACCTTC. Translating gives CASSYSPNYGYTF.

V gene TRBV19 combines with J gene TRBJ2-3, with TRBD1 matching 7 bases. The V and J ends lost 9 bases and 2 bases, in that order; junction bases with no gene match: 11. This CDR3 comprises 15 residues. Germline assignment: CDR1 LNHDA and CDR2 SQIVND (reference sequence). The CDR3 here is CASGKTGLNTDTQYF. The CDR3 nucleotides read TGTGCCAGCGGAAAGACAGGGCTCAACACAGATACGCAGTATTTT.

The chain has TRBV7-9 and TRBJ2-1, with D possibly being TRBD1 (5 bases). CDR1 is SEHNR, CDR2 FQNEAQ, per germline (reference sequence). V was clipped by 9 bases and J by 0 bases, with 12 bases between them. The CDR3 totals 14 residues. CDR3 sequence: CASITGRSYNEQFF. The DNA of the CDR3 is TGTGCCAGTATTACAGGCCGCTCCTACAATGAGCAGTTCTTC.

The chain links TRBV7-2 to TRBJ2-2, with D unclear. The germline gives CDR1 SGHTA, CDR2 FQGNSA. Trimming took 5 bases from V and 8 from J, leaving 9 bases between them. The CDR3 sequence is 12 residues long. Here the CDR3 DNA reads TGTGCCAGCAGCCCGTTCGGGGGGGAGCTGTTTTTT. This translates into CASSPFGGELFF.

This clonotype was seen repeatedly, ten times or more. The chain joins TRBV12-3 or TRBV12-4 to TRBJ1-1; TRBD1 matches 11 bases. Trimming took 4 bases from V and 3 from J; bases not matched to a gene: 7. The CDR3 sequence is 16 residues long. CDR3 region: CASSSGTGGYDTEAFF. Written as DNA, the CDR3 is TGTGCCAGCAGTTCCGGGACAGGGGGTTATGACACTGAAGCTTTCTTT.

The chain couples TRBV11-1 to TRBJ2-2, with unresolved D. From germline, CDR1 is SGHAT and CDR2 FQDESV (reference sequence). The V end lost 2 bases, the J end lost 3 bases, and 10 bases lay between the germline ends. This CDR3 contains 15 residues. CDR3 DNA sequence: TGTGCCAGCAGCTTATTACAGACCTACACCGGGGAGCTGTTTTTT. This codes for CASSLLQTYTGELFF.

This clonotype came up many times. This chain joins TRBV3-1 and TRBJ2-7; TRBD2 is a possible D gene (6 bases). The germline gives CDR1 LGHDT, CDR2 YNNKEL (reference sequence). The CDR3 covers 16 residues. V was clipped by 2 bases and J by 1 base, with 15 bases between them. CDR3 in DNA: TGTGCCAGCAGCCAATTTAGCGGAGAGATATCCTACGAGCAGTACTTC. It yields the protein CASSQFSGEISYEQYF.

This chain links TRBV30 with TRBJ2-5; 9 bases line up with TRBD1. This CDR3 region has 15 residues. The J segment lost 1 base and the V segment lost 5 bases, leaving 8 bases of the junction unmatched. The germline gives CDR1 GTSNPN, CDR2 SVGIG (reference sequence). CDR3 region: CAWQPGQGTQETQYF. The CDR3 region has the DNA TGTGCCTGGCAGCCGGGACAGGGAACCCAAGAGACCCAGTACTTC. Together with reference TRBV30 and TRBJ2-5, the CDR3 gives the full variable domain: SQTIHQWPATLVQPVGSPLSLECTVEGTSNPNLYWYRQAAGRGLQLLFYSVGIGQISSEVPQNLSASRPQDRQFILSSKKLLLSDSGFYLCAWQPGQGTQETQYFGPGTRLLVL.

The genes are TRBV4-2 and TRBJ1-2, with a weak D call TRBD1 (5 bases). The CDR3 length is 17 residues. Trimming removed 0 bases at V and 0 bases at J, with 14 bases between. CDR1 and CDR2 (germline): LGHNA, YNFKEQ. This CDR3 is CASSQDSRDEANYGYTF. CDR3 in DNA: TGTGCCAGCAGCCAAGATTCCAGGGACGAAGCTAACTATGGCTACACCTTC.